The clone carrying this TCR beta chain showed up just once. The data derive from a study of T cell changes during pregnancy in multiple sclerosis. The method was immunoSEQ multiplex PCR; TCRdb's version includes in-frame clones alone and lacks a portion of them. Here the sample spans over 10,000 clones, about 91% being singletons. This CDR3 is built from 15 residues. V dropped 2 bases and J dropped 5 bases, with 18 bases sitting between them. The germline gives CDR1 SQVTM, CDR2 ANQGSEA. The starting material was CD8+ T cells from peripheral blood mononuclear cells, obtained in the second trimester of pregnancy. V gene TRBV29-1 combines with J gene TRBJ2-5; possible D gene TRBD2, 5 bases. The receptor's source is a female donor in good health, enrolled as a control in a pregnancy study. The CDR3 reads CSVERQARVGETQYF. The CDR3 DNA sequence: TGCAGCGTTGAACGGCAGGCGCGGGTTGGGGAGACCCAGTACTTC.